The 9 T cell receptor beta chains listed next were all sequenced from one sample in a study of blood T cell repertoires in COVID-19. This table comes from immunoSEQ multiplex PCR, and its TCRdb copy is limited to in-frame clones, with some not included. The sample shows some 400,000 clones, more than 80% of them seen only once. Sequencing was done on a sample of PBMCs or T cells enriched from blood (not recorded which). These receptors all stem from a young man who had recovered from COVID-19.

The rearrangement uses TRBV5-5 and TRBJ2-1, with a possible D match to TRBD1 (5 bases). The CDR3 length is 14 residues. Trimming stripped 2 bases from V and 5 bases from J, with 11 bases between. Germline V gene sequence: CDR1 SGHKS, CDR2 YYEKEE (reference sequence). The CDR3: CASSFPRADNEQFF. The DNA of the CDR3 is TGTGCCAGCAGCTTTCCCAGGGCCGACAATGAGCAGTTCTTC.

On this clone itself: The sample has other DNA sequences that encode this CDR3 too. The chain has TRBV29-1 and TRBJ2-7, with TRBD2 matching 15 bases. CDR3 length: 13 amino acids. Germline CDR1 is SQVTM and CDR2 is ANQGSEA. V dropped 6 bases and J dropped 3; count of bases not matched to a gene: 0. Here the CDR3 reads CSVGLAGGYEQYF. CDR3 nucleotide sequence: TGCAGCGTGGGACTAGCGGGGGGCTACGAGCAGTACTTC.

Written as DNA, the CDR3 is TGTGCCAGCAGTGAACTCGGGGACAGGGGGGCCGAGCAGTACTTC. Translated: CASSELGDRGAEQYF. The gene calls are TRBV6-1 and TRBJ2-7, with 11 positions matching TRBD1. This CDR3 region has 15 residues. V was pared by 2 bases and J by 6 bases, with 6 bases of the junction left unmatched. From germline, CDR1 is MNHNS and CDR2 SASEGT.

This clone was counted once. The rearrangement uses TRBV5-1 and TRBJ2-1; TRBD1 matches 9 bases. With 3 bases clipped from V and 6 bases from J, the junction kept 7 bases outside the gene matches. The germline V gene has CDR1 SGHRS and CDR2 YFSETQ. The CDR3 is 15 residues long. The CDR3 loop reads CASSSRGQGSNEQFF. The DNA of the CDR3 is TGCGCCAGCAGCTCGCGAGGACAGGGGTCCAATGAGCAGTTCTTC.

The chain couples TRBV4-1 to TRBJ1-6; D is perhaps TRBD1 (5 bases). V lost 1 base to trimming and J lost 9 bases, with 13 bases between them. The CDR3 is 15 residues long. CDR1 MGHRA and CDR2 YSYEKL come from the germline V gene. The CDR3 protein is CASSQVAGPISPLHF. The CDR3 DNA is TGCGCCAGCAGCCAAGTTGCGGGGCCAATTTCACCCCTCCACTTT.

The chain is built from TRBV19 and TRBJ1-2; 7 nucleotides match TRBD1. The CDR3 contains 15 residues. From germline, CDR1 is LNHDA and CDR2 SQIVND (reference sequence). Trimming took 3 bases from V and 5 from J; bases not matched to a gene: 9. The CDR3 DNA sequence: TGTGCCAGTAGTATCGCCCAGGGGGGCCCTTATGGCTACACCTTC. Its translation is CASSIAQGGPYGYTF.

The CDR3 bases are TGTGCCAGCACGGACAGATCCTTCTACGAGCAGTACTTC. The encoded protein is CASTDRSFYEQYF. V and J are TRBV6-6 and TRBJ2-7, with a possible D match to TRBD1 (6 bases). CDR1 MNHNY and CDR2 SVGAGI come from the germline V gene (reference sequence). The CDR3 spans 13 residues. The V end lost 7 bases, the J end lost 3 bases, and 13 bases lay between the germline ends.

Remarks on this clone: This CDR3 is also generated by other DNA sequences in the sample. V gene TRBV5-1 combines with J gene TRBJ2-1; 8 positions match TRBD2. This CDR3 spans 15 amino acids. Trimming removed 2 bases from V and 3 bases from J; junction bases left unmatched: 4. CDR1 and CDR2 (germline): SGHRS, YFSETQ. For the CDR3, the DNA is TGCGCCAGCAGCTTAGCCAGCGGGAGCTACAATGAGCAGTTCTTC. It specifies CASSLASGSYNEQFF.

The CDR3 region is CAILLKETDTNYGYTF. For the CDR3, the DNA is TGTGCCATCTTGCTGAAAGAGACAGACACTAACTATGGCTACACCTTC. The chain recombines TRBV10-3 with TRBJ1-2, with D maybe TRBD1 (5 bases). This CDR3 region has 16 residues. Per germline, CDR1 ENHRY and CDR2 SYGVKD. V was pared by 8 bases and J by 0 bases, with 19 bases between.